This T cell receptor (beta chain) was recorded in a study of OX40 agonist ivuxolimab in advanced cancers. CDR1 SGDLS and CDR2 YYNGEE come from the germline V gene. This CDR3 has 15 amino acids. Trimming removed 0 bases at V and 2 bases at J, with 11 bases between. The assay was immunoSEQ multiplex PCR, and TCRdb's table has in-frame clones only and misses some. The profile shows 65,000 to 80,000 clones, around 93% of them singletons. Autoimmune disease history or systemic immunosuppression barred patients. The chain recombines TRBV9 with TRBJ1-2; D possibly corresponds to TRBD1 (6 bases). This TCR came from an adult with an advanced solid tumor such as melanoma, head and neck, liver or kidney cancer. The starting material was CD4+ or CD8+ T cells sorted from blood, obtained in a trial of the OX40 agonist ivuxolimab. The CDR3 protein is CASSVEVTGNYGYTF. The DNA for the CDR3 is TGTGCCAGCAGCGTAGAGGTAACAGGGAACTATGGCTACACCTTC.